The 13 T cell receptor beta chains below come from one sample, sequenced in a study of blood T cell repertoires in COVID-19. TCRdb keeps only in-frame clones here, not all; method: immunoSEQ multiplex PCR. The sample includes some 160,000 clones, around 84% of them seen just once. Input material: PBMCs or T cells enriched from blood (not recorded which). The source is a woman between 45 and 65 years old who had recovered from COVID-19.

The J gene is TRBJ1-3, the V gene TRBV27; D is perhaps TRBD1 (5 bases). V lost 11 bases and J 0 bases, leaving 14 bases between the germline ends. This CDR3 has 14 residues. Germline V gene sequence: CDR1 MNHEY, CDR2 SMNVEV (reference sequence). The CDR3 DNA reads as TGTGCCTCGGGGGAGGGGTTCTCTGGAAACACCATATATTTT. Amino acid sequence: CASGEGFSGNTIYF.

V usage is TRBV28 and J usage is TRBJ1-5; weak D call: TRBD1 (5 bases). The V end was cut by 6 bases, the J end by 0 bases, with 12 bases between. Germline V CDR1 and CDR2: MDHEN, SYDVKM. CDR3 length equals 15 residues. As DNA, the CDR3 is TGTGCCAGCAGAGACGGGGACTATAGCAATCAGCCCCAGCATTTT. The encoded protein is CASRDGDYSNQPQHF.

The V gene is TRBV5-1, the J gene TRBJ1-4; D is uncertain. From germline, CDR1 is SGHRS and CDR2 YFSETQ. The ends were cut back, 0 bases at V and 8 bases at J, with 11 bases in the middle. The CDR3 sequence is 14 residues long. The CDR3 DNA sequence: TGCGCCAGCAGCTTGGACAACCGAGGGGAAAAACTGTTTTTT. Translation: CASSLDNRGEKLFF.

DNA for the CDR3: TGCAGTGCTAGACAGGGCTACGAGCAGTACTTC. This codes for CSARQGYEQYF. The gene calls are TRBV20-1 and TRBJ2-7; TRBD1 might be the D (5 bases). Looked up from germline, CDR1 is DFQATT and CDR2 is SNEGSKA (reference sequence). Trimming shortened V by 2 bases and J by 3 bases, and 5 bases separated the two germline ends. This CDR3 spans 11 amino acids.

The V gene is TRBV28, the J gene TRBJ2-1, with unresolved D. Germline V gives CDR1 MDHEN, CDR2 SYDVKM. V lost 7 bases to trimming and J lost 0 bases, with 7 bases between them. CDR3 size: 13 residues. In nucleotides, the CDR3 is TGTGCCAGCACAACGAGCTCCTACAATGAGCAGTTCTTC. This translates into CASTTSSYNEQFF.

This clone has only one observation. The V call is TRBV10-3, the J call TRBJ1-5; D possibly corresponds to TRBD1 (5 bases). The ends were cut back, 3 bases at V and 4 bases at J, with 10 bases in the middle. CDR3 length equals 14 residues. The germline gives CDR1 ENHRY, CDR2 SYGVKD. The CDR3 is CAISEGGANQPQHF. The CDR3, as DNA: TGTGCCATCAGTGAAGGTGGGGCAAATCAGCCCCAGCATTTT.

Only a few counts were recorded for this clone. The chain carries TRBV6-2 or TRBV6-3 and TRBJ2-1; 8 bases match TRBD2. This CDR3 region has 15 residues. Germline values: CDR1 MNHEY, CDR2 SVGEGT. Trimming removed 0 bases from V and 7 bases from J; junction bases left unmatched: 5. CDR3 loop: CASSYSREGRNEQFF. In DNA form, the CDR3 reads TGTGCCAGCAGTTACTCCCGGGAGGGCCGGAATGAGCAGTTCTTC.

CDR3: CASSFLPDNEQFF. CDR3 nucleotides: TGTGCCAGCAGCTTTCTCCCCGACAATGAGCAGTTCTTC. The V call is TRBV11-2, the J call TRBJ2-1; the D is unclear. Germline CDR1 SGHAT, CDR2 FQNNGV. The CDR3 contains 13 residues. V lost 3 bases to trimming and J lost 5 bases, with 8 bases between them.

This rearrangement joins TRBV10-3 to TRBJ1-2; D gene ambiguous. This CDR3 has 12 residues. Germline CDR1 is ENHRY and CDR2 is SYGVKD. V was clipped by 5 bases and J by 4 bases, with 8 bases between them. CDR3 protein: CAISPGFYGYTF. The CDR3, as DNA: TGTGCCATCAGTCCGGGGTTCTATGGCTACACCTTC.

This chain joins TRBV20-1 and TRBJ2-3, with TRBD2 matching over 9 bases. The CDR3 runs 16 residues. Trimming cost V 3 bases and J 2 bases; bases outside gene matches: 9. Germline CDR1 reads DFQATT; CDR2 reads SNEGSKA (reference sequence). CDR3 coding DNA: TGCAGTGCTAGTTCAGGGAGCGGGGGGAACACAGATACGCAGTATTTT. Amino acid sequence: CSASSGSGGNTDTQYF.

The CDR3 is CASSVEPGNVPGNTIYF. CDR3 sequence (DNA): TGTGCCAGCAGCGTAGAGCCGGGAAATGTACCTGGAAACACCATATATTTT. This chain joins TRBV9 and TRBJ1-3; D is unclear. Per germline, CDR1 SGDLS and CDR2 YYNGEE. CDR3 length: 17 amino acids. Trimming left V 0 bases short and J 2 bases short, with 15 bases between. Full variable domain (rest looked up from reference TRBV9 and TRBJ1-3): DSGVTQTPKHLITATGQRVTLRCSPRSGDLSVYWYQQSLDQGLQFLIQYYNGEERAKGNILERFSAQQFPDLHSELNLSSLELGDSALYFCASSVEPGNVPGNTIYFGEGSWLTVV.

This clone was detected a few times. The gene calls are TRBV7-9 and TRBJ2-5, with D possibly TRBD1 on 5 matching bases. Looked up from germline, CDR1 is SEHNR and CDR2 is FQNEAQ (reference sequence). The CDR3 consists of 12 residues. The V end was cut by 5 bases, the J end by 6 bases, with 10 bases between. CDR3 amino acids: CASSRTDKTQYF. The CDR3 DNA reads TGTGCCAGCAGCCGGACGGACAAGACCCAGTACTTC.

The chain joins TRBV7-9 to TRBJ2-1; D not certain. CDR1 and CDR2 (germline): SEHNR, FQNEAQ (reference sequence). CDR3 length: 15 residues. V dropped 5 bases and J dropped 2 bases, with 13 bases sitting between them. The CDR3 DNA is TGTGCCAGCAGCCCCCCCCGGTCTGCCTACAATGAGCAGTTCTTC. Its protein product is CASSPPRSAYNEQFF.